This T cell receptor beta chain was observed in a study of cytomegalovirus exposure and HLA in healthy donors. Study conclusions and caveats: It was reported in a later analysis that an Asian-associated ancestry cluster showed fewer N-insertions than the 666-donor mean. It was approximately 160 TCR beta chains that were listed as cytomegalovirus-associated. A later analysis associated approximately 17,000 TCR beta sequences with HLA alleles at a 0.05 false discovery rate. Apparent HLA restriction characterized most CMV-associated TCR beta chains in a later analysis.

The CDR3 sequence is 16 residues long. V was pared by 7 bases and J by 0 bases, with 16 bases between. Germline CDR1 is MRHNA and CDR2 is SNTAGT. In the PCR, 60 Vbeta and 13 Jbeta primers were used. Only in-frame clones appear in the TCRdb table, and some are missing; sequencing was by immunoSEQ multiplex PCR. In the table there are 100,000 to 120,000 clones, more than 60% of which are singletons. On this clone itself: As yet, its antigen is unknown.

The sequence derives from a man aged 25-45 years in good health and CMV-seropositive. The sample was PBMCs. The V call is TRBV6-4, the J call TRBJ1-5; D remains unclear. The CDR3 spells CASTPRGLGSNQPQHF. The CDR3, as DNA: TGTGCCAGCACCCCCAGAGGCCTTGGTAGCAATCAGCCCCAGCATTTT.